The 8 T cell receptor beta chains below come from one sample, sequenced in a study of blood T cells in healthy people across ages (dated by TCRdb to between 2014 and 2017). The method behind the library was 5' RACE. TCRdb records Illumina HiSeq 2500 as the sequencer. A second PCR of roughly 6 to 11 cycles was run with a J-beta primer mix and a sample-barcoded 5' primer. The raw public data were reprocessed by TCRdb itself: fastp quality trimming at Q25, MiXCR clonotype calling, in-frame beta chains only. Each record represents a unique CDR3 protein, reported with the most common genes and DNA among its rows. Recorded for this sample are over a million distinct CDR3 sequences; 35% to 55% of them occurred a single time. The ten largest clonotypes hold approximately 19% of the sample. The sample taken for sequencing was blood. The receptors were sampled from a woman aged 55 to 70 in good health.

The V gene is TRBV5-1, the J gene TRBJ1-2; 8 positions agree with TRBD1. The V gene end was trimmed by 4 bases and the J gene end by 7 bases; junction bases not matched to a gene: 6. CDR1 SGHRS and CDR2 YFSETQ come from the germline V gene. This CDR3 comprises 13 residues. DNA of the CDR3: TGCGCCAGCAGCCACGACAGGGGACGTGGCTACACCTTC. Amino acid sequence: CASSHDRGRGYTF.

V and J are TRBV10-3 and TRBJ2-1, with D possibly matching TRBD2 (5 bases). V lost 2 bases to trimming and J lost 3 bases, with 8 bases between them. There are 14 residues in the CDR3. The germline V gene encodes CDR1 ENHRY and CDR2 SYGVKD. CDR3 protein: CAISEPSGYNEQFF. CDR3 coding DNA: TGTGCCATCAGTGAGCCGAGCGGCTACAATGAGCAGTTCTTC.

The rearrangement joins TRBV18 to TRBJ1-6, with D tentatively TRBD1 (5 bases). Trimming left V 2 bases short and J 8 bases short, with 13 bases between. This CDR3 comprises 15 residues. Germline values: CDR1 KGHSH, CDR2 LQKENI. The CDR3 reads CASSPWSDSYSPLHF. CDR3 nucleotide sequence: TGTGCCAGCTCACCATGGAGCGACAGTTATTCACCCCTCCACTTT.

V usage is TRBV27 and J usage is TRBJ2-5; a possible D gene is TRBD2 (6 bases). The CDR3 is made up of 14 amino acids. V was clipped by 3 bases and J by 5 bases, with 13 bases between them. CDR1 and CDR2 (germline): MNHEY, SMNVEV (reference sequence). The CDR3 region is CASSFNHRGETQYF. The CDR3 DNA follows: TGTGCCAGCAGTTTCAATCATCGGGGGGAGACCCAGTACTTC.

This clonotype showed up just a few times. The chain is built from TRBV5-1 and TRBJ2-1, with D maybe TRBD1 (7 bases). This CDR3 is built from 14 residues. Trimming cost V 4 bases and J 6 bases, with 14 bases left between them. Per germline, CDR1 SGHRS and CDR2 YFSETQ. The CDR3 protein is CASSQGGFVNEQFF. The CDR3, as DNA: TGCGCCAGCAGCCAGGGGGGTTTTGTCAATGAGCAGTTCTTC.

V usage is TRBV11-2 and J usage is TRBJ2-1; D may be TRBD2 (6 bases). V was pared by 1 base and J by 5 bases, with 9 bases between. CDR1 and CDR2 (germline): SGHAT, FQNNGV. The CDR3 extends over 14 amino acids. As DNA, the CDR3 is TGTGCCAGCAGCTTAGGGGGGGACCACAATGAGCAGTTCTTC. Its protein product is CASSLGGDHNEQFF.

The CDR3 bases are TGTGCCAGCAGCTGGACCGGACACTCGCAAGAGACCCAGTACTTC. It translates to CASSWTGHSQETQYF. The chain couples TRBV27 to TRBJ2-5; weak D call: TRBD1 (5 bases). Germline V gene lookup returns CDR1 MNHEY and CDR2 SMNVEV (reference sequence). V lost 6 bases to trimming and J lost 2 bases, with 16 bases between them. CDR3 length: 15 residues.

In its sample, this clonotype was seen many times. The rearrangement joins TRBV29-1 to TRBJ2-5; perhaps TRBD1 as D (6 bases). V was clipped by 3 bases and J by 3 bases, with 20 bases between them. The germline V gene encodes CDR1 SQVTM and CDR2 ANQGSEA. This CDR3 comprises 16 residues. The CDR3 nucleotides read TGCAGCGTTGAGGTCCCATCAGCGCACAGGGAAGAGACCCAGTACTTC. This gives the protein CSVEVPSAHREETQYF.